This is a list of T cell receptor beta chains from one sample in a study of blood T cell repertoires in COVID-19. This table comes from immunoSEQ multiplex PCR, and its TCRdb copy is limited to in-frame clones, with some not included. The repertoire has about 240,000 clones, approximately 86% of them found once; the top ten carry around 9.6%. Sequenced material: peripheral blood. The receptors here all came from a woman aged 45-60 years with COVID-19, enrolled during active disease. The CDR3 runs from the conserved cysteine through the conserved F or W.

>15|TRBJ1-2|TRBV6-6
CASSYNGRTTYGYTF
>13|TRBJ2-5|TRBV5-4
CASSPRQEETQYF
>15|TRBJ1-1|TRBV5-1
CASSFTQGGNTEAFF
>15|TRBJ2-3|TRBV6-5
CASSSWTSGTDTQYF
>16|TRBJ1-5|TRBV27
CASSRQGPYSNQPQHF
>14|TRBJ1-3|TRBV11-2
CASSPGSSGNTIYF
>12|TRBJ2-2|TRBV19
CASITRGGELFF
>12|TRBJ2-7|TRBV19
CASSAGTYEQYF
>15|TRBJ1-6|TRBV30
CAFVLGGGNNSPLHF
>17|TRBJ2-1|TRBV3-1/TRBV3-2
CASSPEGTSGAYNEQFF
>13|TRBJ2-1|TRBV19
CASSIRSGWEQFF
>17|TRBJ2-2|TRBV10-3
CAIKLQRGGEETGELFF
>15|TRBJ1-5|TRBV19
CASSSGGPLNQPQHF
>12|TRBJ1-2|TRBV2
CASSSFSYGYTF
>14|TRBJ1-2|TRBV4-3
CASSPGTTNYGYTF
>15|TRBJ1-6|TRBV6-5
CASSFSRGAASPLHF
>15|TRBJ1-2|TRBV14
CASSRRDSPIRGYTF
>17|TRBJ2-2|TRBV5-5
CASNQRTGGGNTGELFF
>19|TRBJ2-2|TRBV7-6
CASSLETAESAFNTGELFF
>13|TRBJ1-3|TRBV27
CASRRQGGYTIYF
>18|TRBJ1-3|TRBV2
CASRERLTGAVSGNTIYF
>15|TRBJ2-7|TRBV6-5
CASRPSGGSTYEQYF
>13|TRBJ2-3|TRBV12-3/TRBV12-4
CASKRGGTDTQYF
>15|TRBJ2-4|TRBV19
CASSIAGGSKNIQYF
>15|TRBJ1-4|TRBV18
CASSPGGKENEKLFF
>13|TRBJ2-7|TRBV20-1
CSAIDRVVGEQYF
>16|TRBJ1-1|TRBV4-2
CASSQGDRGPGTEAFF
>16|TRBJ2-3|TRBV11-3
CASSFELAGGTDTQYF
>16|TRBJ1-3|TRBV5-1
CASSLSPGGSGNTIYF
>16|TRBJ1-4|TRBV19
CASRTGGPAQNEKLFF
>11|TRBJ2-7|TRBV30
CAWSVSDEQYF
>15|TRBJ2-3|TRBV7-2
CASSLSGTGIDTQYF
>13|TRBJ2-2|TRBV6-5
CASSYSSTGELFF
>15|TRBJ2-1|TRBV9
CASSAPAGAGNEQFF
>16|TRBJ2-4|TRBV18
CASSPGTSGPKNIQYF
>15|TRBJ1-1|TRBV5-5
CASSGHPTGSPEAFF
>15|TRBJ2-2|TRBV19
CASSSLGGATGELFF
>16|TRBJ2-6|TRBV5-4
CASVNPLHSGANVLTF
>14|TRBJ2-7|TRBV19
CASQLGTGPYEQYF
>15|TRBJ1-5|TRBV19
CASSPTGGSNQPQHF
>16|TRBJ2-3|TRBV19
CASSPRLAGGTDTQYF
>14|TRBJ1-2|TRBV7-2
CASSLARQGYGYTF
>13|TRBJ2-1|TRBV27
CASPDLIMNEQFF
>13|TRBJ1-1|TRBV7-6
CASTLGANTEAFF
>11|TRBJ1-1|TRBV5-4
CAGVRDTEAFF
>17|TRBJ1-6|TRBV2
CASTRGGKGSYNSPLHF
>14|TRBJ2-1|TRBV10-3
CAISEVRGYNEQFF
>13|TRBJ1-2|TRBV18
CASSRDRAIGYTF